This T cell receptor (beta chain) is drawn from a study of shared clonotypes between healthy human individuals. Across the study: Donor composition was a couple of women and a few men, aged 18 to 49. General observations from the study: Around 5.4% of naive CD4 clonotypes were common to a few donors.

This table comes from immunoSEQ multiplex PCR, and its TCRdb copy is limited to in-frame clones, with some not included. The table includes hundreds of thousands of clones, roughly 98% detected once. CD45RO-negative, CCR7-selected cells formed the naive CD8 fraction, which excluded terminally differentiated effector memory CD45RA+ cells. With regard to this clone: Its matching antigen is unknown.

Germline V lookup: CDR1 SGHVS, CDR2 FNYEAQ. V lost 5 bases and J lost 3, with 8 bases in between. This CDR3 is 13 amino acids long. V gene TRBV7-6 combines with J gene TRBJ1-5, with D possibly matching TRBD1 (5 bases). The sample consisted of naive CD8+ T cells sorted from blood. The origin of this receptor is a man younger than 40 in good health. The CDR3 DNA sequence: TGTGCCAGCAGCCTGGGGCACAATCAGCCCCAGCATTTT. This codes for CASSLGHNQPQHF.